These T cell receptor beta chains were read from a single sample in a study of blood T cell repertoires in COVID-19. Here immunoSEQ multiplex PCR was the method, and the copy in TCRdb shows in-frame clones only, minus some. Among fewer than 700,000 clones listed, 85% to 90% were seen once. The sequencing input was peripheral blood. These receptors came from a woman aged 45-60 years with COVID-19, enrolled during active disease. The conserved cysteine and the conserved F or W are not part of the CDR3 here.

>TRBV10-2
ASSDPGGDEKQY
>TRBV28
ASSPYGRGGEKLF
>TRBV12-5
ASGLDGFYGYT
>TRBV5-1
ASAIKGRPATEAF
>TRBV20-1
SAGQAYEQY
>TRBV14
ASSPQGAYGYT
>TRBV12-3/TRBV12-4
ASDRADNQPQH
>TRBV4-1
ASSHGQGAVSPLH
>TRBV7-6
ASSSGQATEAF
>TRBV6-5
ASSPGGGPQSF
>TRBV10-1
ASSLQGELF
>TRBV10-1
ASSETTGPYEQY
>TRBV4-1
ASSQDDRATNEKLF
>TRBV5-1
ASSLGGDTDTQY
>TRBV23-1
ASSQQNTKAF
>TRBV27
ASSWSYSNQPQH
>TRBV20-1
SASGEWWDRGLDEQY
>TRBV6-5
ASSYSDRGRTAF
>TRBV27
ASSYRFIKGNTEAF
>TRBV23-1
ASSQFYGTGAKNIQY
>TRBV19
ASSRSGSYQPQH
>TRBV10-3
AIKAASSYEQY
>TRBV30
AWSIGGGTNEKLF
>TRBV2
ASGEDSIGNTEAF
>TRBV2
ASRGTATNEKLF
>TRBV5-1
ASSKAAGLNYNEQF
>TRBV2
ASRRGGQGEQF
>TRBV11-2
ASSYDRGTQY
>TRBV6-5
ASRRTVLYNSPLH
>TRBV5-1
ASSLEAGRNSPLH
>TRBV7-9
ASSVAEKGYT
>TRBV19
ASSIGVRGGADTQY
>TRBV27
ASSLVPLSLTGEAF
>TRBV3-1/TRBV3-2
ASSPGWGQGLNEQY
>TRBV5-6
ASSKDRAYGYT
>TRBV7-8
ASRADRGRPYGYT
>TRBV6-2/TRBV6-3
ASSYVLAGRNEQF
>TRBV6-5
ASSPTPNYGYT
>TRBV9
ASSDAGRYTEAF
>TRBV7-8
ASSAGRQETQY
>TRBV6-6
ASKYSIHEQY
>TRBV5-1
ASSPGEGTEAF
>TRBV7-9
ASSLILGGAF
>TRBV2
ASNRLAGNTQY
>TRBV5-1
ASSPDRGGYT
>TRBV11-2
ASSPPGGSPLH
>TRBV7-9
ASSQEQGRNYGYT
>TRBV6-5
ASSLGVPGENEQF
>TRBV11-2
ASSLDNGDTQY
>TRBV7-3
ASRIAPTSGANVLT
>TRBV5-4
ASSFGGKSYNEQF
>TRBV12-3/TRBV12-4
ASSQAAGGTQY
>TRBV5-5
ASSLAFLSPGQIISYEQY
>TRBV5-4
ASSLGSSPLH
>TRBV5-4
ASKHRPGQGYSGANVLT
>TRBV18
ASSPPGTPNVRGYT
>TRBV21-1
ASSTQDRDNEQY